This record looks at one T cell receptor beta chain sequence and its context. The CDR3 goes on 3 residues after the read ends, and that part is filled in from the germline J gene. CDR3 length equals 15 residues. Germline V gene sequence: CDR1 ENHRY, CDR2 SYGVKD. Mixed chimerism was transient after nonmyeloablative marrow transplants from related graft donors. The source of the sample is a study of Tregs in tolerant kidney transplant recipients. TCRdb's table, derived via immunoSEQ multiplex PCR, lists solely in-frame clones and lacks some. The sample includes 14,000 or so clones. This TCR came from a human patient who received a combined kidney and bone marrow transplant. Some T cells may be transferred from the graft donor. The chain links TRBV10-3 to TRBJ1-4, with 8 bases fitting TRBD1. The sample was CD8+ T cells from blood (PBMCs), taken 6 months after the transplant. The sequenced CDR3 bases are TGTGCCATCAGTACGACAGGGGCTGGGGCCAACGTA. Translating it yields CAISTTGAGANV. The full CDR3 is CAISTTGAGANVLFF.